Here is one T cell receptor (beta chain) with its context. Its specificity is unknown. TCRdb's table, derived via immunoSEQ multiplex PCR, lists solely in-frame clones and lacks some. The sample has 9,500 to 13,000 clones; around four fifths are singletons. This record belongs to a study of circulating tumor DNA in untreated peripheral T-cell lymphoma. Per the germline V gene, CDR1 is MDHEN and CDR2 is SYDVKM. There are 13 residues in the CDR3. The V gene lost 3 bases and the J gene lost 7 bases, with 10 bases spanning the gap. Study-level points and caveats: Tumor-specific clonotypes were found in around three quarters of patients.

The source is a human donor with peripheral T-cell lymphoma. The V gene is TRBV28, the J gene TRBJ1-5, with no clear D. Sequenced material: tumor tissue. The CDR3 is CASSLPGWQPQHF. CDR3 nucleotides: TGTGCCAGCAGTTTGCCAGGCTGGCAGCCCCAGCATTTT.